The 27 T cell receptor beta chains below all came from one sample that was sequenced in a study of monozygotic twins with cystic fibrosis. Generated by immunoSEQ multiplex PCR, the TCRdb table keeps only in-frame clones and is missing some. The sample carries just under 20,000 clones, about 90% recorded once. The specimen was blood. These TCRs come from a girl aged 2 to 9 with cystic fibrosis.

The chain employs TRBV14 and TRBJ2-5; the match to TRBD1 covers 8 bases. The V gene's germline CDR1 is SGHDN and CDR2 FVKESK. The CDR3 consists of 15 residues. J gave up 3 bases and V 2 bases, and 5 bases lay outside the gene matches. CDR3 residues: CASSQHRGYEETQYF. The DNA for the CDR3 is TGTGCCAGCAGCCAACACAGGGGGTATGAAGAGACCCAGTACTTC.

This sequence joins TRBV7-9 and TRBJ2-6, with D unresolved. In germline, CDR1 is SEHNR, CDR2 FQNEAQ (reference sequence). CDR3 size: 14 residues. Trimming took off 1 base at V and 2 bases at J, with 3 bases between the two ends. The CDR3 region is CASSLGAGANVLTF. CDR3 nucleotides: TGTGCCAGCAGCTTAGGTGCTGGGGCCAACGTCCTGACTTTC. The whole variable domain, filled in from reference TRBV7-9 and TRBJ2-6, reads DTGVSQNPRHKITKRGQNVTFRCDPISEHNRLYWYRQTLGQGPEFLTYFQNEAQLEKSRLLSDRFSAERPKGSFSTLEIQRTEQGDSAMYLCASSLGAGANVLTFGAGSRLTVL.

The chain recombines TRBV6-1 with TRBJ1-5; TRBD1 aligns across 9 bases. Germline values: CDR1 MNHNS, CDR2 SASEGT. Trimming took 10 bases from V and 7 from J; bases not matched to a gene: 8. The CDR3 covers 13 residues. CDR3 bases: TGTGCCACTGGACAGGGGACAAGCCAGCCCCAGCATTTT. Translating it yields CATGQGTSQPQHF.

This rearrangement joins TRBV28 to TRBJ2-7, with D tentatively TRBD2 (5 bases). Germline V gene sequence: CDR1 MDHEN, CDR2 SYDVKM. This CDR3 contains 15 residues. Trimming left V 7 bases short and J 0 bases short, with 16 bases between. In DNA form, the CDR3 reads TGTGCCAGCAACAAGCACGGGGTCAGCTCCTACGAGCAGTACTTC. This gives the protein CASNKHGVSSYEQYF.

V gene TRBV28 combines with J gene TRBJ2-1, with 8 bases lining up with TRBD2. The V and J ends lost 1 base and 10 bases, in that order; junction bases with no gene match: 3. The CDR3 has 13 residues. Germline loops: CDR1 MDHEN, CDR2 SYDVKM. The CDR3 sequence: CASSLSGLAEQFF. In nucleotides, the CDR3 is TGTGCCAGCAGTTTATCAGGACTAGCCGAGCAGTTCTTC.

The chain couples TRBV6-5 to TRBJ2-5; 8 nucleotides agree with TRBD1. The CDR3 spans 13 residues. The junction had 5 bases not matched to a gene; V was cut back by 6 bases and J by 5 bases. Germline V gene data show CDR1 as MNHEY and CDR2 as SVGAGI. DNA for the CDR3: TGTGCCAGCAGGCTTACAGGGGGGGAGACCCAGTACTTC. Translated, it gives CASRLTGGETQYF.

Here the CDR3 reads CASSTGQGSNQPQHF. In nucleotides, the CDR3 is TGTGCCAGCAGTACTGGACAGGGAAGCAATCAGCCCCAGCATTTT. The chain uses TRBV28 and TRBJ1-5; 8 nucleotides agree with TRBD1. Germline V CDR1 and CDR2: MDHEN, SYDVKM. After removal of 5 bases from V and 1 base from J, the junction contained 4 bases not matched to a gene. CDR3 length: 15 residues.

This clone was detected once. The chain couples TRBV11-2 to TRBJ1-2; a possible D gene is TRBD1 (5 bases). The germline V gene encodes CDR1 SGHAT and CDR2 FQNNGV. The CDR3 is made up of 16 amino acids. V was clipped by 6 bases and J by 3 bases, with 20 bases between them. CDR3 DNA sequence: TGTGCCAGCAGTTCCCTTCCCAGGGATCCGGACTATGGCTACACCTTC. Its translation: CASSSLPRDPDYGYTF. The whole variable domain, filled in from reference TRBV11-2 and TRBJ1-2, reads EAGVAQSPRYKIIEKRQSVAFWCNPISGHATLYWYQQILGQGPKLLIQFQNNGVVDDSQLPKDRFSAERLKGVDSTLKIQPAKLEDSAVYLCASSSLPRDPDYGYTFGSGTRLTVV.

The chain uses TRBV28 and TRBJ1-2; D remains ambiguous. CDR3 length: 14 amino acids. The germline V and J ends were trimmed by 5 bases and 5 bases, with 15 bases remaining between them. Germline-derived CDR1 and CDR2 are MDHEN and SYDVKM. The CDR3 DNA reads as TGTGCCAGCAGTCCTGGAGACACGGGGTATGGCTACACCTTC. Protein: CASSPGDTGYGYTF.

The chain employs TRBV15 and TRBJ1-5, with 8 bases aligning to TRBD1. This CDR3 region has 18 residues. Per the germline V gene, CDR1 is LNHNV and CDR2 is YYDKDF (reference sequence). With V trimmed by 3 bases and J by 0 bases, 10 bases remained unmatched. The CDR3 DNA is TGTGCCACCAGCAGCGCCCAGGGGGCGGAGTATAGCAATCAGCCCCAGCATTTT. Encoded protein: CATSSAQGAEYSNQPQHF. The full variable domain, in which reference TRBV15 and TRBJ1-5 provide the parts outside the CDR3, is DAMVIQNPRYQVTQFGKPVTLSCSQTLNHNVMYWYQQKSSQAPKLLFHYYDKDFNNEADTPDNFQSRRPNTSFCFLDIRSPGLGDTAMYLCATSSAQGAEYSNQPQHFGDGTRLSIL.

The V and J genes are TRBV7-8 and TRBJ1-1; D not resolved. The length of the CDR3 is 14 residues. The germline V gene encodes CDR1 SGHVS and CDR2 FQNEAQ. Deletions cut 4 bases from V and 1 base from J, with 10 bases between. CDR3 loop: CASSSGGSNTEAFF. The CDR3 coding sequence is TGTGCCAGCAGCTCTGGCGGTTCGAACACTGAAGCTTTCTTT.

This chain links TRBV5-1 with TRBJ2-2; D may be TRBD1 (6 bases). CDR1 is SGHRS, CDR2 YFSETQ, per germline. V was pared by 4 bases and J by 7 bases, with 20 bases between. The CDR3 totals 16 residues. The CDR3 DNA is TGCGCCAGCAGCCGGGACACTTCCTTCTTAGGCGGGGAGCTGTTTTTT. Translating gives CASSRDTSFLGGELFF.

This clone was picked up a small number of times. The chain has TRBV19 and TRBJ1-4; TRBD1 matches 10 bases. Germline V lookup: CDR1 LNHDA, CDR2 SQIVND (reference sequence). The CDR3 loop spans 16 amino acids. V lost 5 bases and J lost 8; bases outside the gene matches: 11. CDR3 in amino acids: CASSASVGTGDEKLFF. The CDR3 DNA sequence: TGTGCCAGTAGTGCCTCTGTAGGGACAGGGGACGAAAAACTGTTTTTT.

The V gene is TRBV27, the J gene TRBJ1-1; maybe TRBD1 (5 bases). Germline values: CDR1 MNHEY, CDR2 SMNVEV (reference sequence). Trimming pared 7 bases from V and 0 bases from J, leaving 12 bases between. The CDR3 is 14 residues long. The CDR3 DNA is TGTGCCAGCAAAGGGAGGGGAGTGAACACTGAAGCTTTCTTT. It translates to CASKGRGVNTEAFF.

V usage is TRBV10-3 and J usage is TRBJ2-3, with 8 positions matching TRBD2. Germline V gene sequence: CDR1 ENHRY, CDR2 SYGVKD. Germline trimming cut 3 bases from V and 2 bases from J; bases unmatched to any gene: 4. The CDR3 loop spans 15 amino acids. The DNA for the CDR3 is TGTGCCATCAGTGATAGCGGGGATTTCACAGATACGCAGTATTTT. This gives the protein CAISDSGDFTDTQYF.

This clone was detected once. The V gene is TRBV7-2, the J gene TRBJ2-1; either TRBD1 or TRBD2 may supply D (5 bases each). Germline CDR1 is SGHTA and CDR2 is FQGNSA. This CDR3 is 17 amino acids long. V shed 2 bases and J shed 1 base, with 15 bases lying between them. The DNA of the CDR3 is TGTGCCAGCAGCTTATCGAAATTGTGGGGGTCCTACAATGAGCAGTTCTTC. It specifies CASSLSKLWGSYNEQFF.

This chain connects TRBV7-9 to TRBJ2-3; 13 bases map to TRBD2. J was trimmed by 2 bases and V by 4 bases; bases with no gene match: 3. Germline CDR1 is SEHNR and CDR2 is FQNEAQ (reference sequence). This CDR3 region has 16 residues. The CDR3 sequence is CASSSGLAGATDTQYF. CDR3 coding DNA: TGTGCCAGCAGCTCCGGACTAGCGGGGGCCACAGATACGCAGTATTTT.

V and J are TRBV4-3 and TRBJ2-4; D is unclear. Trimming took off 1 base at V and 1 base at J, with 14 bases between the two ends. Germline V gene lookup returns CDR1 LGHNA and CDR2 YSLEER. The CDR3 contains 17 residues. CDR3 in DNA: TGCGCCAGCAGCCAAGTATACGGGCGGCGGGCCAAAAACATTCAGTACTTC. Its translation is CASSQVYGRRAKNIQYF.

V is TRBV28 and J is TRBJ2-1, with 11 bases that match TRBD2. Germline V lookup: CDR1 MDHEN, CDR2 SYDVKM. Trimming cost V 6 bases and J 0 bases; bases outside gene matches: 10. There are 18 residues in the CDR3. In DNA, the CDR3 is TGTGCCAGCAGCTCCGGGACTAGCGGATCGTTCTCCTACAATGAGCAGTTCTTC. It translates to CASSSGTSGSFSYNEQFF.

This chain links TRBV5-3 with TRBJ1-5; D gene uncertain. TRBV5-3 carries the ORF label, with uncertain function. The CDR3 loop spans 15 amino acids. V was trimmed by 2 bases and J by 2 bases, leaving 11 bases between them. The CDR3 bases are TGTGCCAGAAGCTTCGAAGGTCAGGGCAATCAGCCCCAGCATTTT. As protein: CARSFEGQGNQPQHF.

In this sample, this clone turned up once. The chain links TRBV5-1 to TRBJ2-5; either TRBD1 or TRBD2 may supply D (5 bases each). Deletions cut 7 bases from V and 1 base from J, with 11 bases between. This CDR3 is built from 13 residues. In germline, CDR1 is SGHRS, CDR2 YFSETQ. As DNA, the CDR3 is TGCGCCAGCGCCGGGACCCTCCAAGAGACCCAGTACTTC. Protein product: CASAGTLQETQYF.

The chain has TRBV9 and TRBJ2-5, with TRBD2 matching over 12 bases. The germline V gene has CDR1 SGDLS and CDR2 YYNGEE. The CDR3 extends over 16 amino acids. J lost 5 bases, V lost 4 bases, and 9 bases had no gene match. The CDR3 nucleotides are TGTGCCAGCAGCCCCTCTAGCGGGAGGGCCCGGGAGACCCAGTACTTC. This sequence encodes CASSPSSGRARETQYF. The variable domain in full, completed from reference TRBV9 and TRBJ2-5, reads DSGVTQTPKHLITATGQRVTLRCSPRSGDLSVYWYQQSLDQGLQFLIQYYNGEERAKGNILERFSAQQFPDLHSELNLSSLELGDSALYFCASSPSSGRARETQYFGPGTRLLVL.

This clone has a single count. The rearrangement uses TRBV19 and TRBJ2-3; TRBD2 is a possible D gene (6 bases). Germline assignment: CDR1 LNHDA and CDR2 SQIVND (reference sequence). Trimming left V 6 bases short and J 0 bases short, with 16 bases between. The CDR3 contains 16 residues. The DNA for the CDR3 is TGTGCCAGTAGCAGGTCGACGGGGAGGAGCACAGATACGCAGTATTTT. Translated: CASSRSTGRSTDTQYF.

The chain couples TRBV5-6 to TRBJ1-2; D ambiguous. V lost 1 base and J lost 7, with 8 bases in between. The CDR3 sequence is 12 residues long. Germline assignment: CDR1 SGHDT and CDR2 YYEEEE. The CDR3 DNA reads TGTGCCAGCAGCTTGTCCTTGGGTGGCTACACCTTC. This sequence encodes CASSLSLGGYTF.

The chain carries TRBV2 and TRBJ1-1; TRBD1 matches 10 bases. Germline loops: CDR1 SNHLY, CDR2 FYNNEI. The CDR3 is made up of 13 amino acids. Trimming removed 10 bases from V and 5 bases from J; junction bases left unmatched: 7. The CDR3 sequence: CATRQGAETEAFF. As DNA, the CDR3 is TGTGCCACCCGACAGGGGGCGGAGACTGAAGCTTTCTTT.

The chain links TRBV7-9 to TRBJ1-1; 9 bases map to TRBD1. This CDR3 is built from 15 residues. The germline V gene encodes CDR1 SEHNR and CDR2 FQNEAQ (reference sequence). Trimming cost V 3 bases and J 3 bases; bases outside gene matches: 5. CDR3 sequence reads: CASSLDRGSHTEAFF. As DNA, the CDR3 is TGTGCCAGCAGCTTGGACAGGGGCTCGCACACTGAAGCTTTCTTT.

The chain employs TRBV6-6 and TRBJ1-5; 12 bases line up with TRBD1. V shed 6 bases and J 7 bases; nucleotides not matched to a gene: 4. CDR1 and CDR2 from the germline V gene are MNHNY and SVGAGI (reference sequence). The CDR3 has 14 amino acids. CDR3 nucleotides: TGTGCCAGCAGGGGACAGGGGGCTGGGCAGCCCCAGCATTTT. Its protein product is CASRGQGAGQPQHF.